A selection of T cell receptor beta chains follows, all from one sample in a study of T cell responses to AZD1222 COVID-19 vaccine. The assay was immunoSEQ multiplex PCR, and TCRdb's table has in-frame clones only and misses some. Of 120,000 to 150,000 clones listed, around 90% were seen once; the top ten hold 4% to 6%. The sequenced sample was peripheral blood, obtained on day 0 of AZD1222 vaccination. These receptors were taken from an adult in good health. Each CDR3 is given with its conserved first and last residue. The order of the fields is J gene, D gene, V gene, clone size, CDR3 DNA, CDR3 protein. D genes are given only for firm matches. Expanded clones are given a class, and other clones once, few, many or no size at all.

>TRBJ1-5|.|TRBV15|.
TGTGCCACCAGCAGAGGAGCACAGGGAAATCAGCCCCAGCATTTT
CATSRGAQGNQPQHF
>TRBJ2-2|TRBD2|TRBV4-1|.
TGCGCCAGCAGCCAGGCTGGGACTAGCGGGAGGGCCGTTCCCGGGGAGCTGTTTTTT
CASSQAGTSGRAVPGELFF
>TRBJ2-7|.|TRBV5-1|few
TGCGCCAGCAGGGTGGCCTTGGACAGCTCCTACGAGCAGTACTTC
CASRVALDSSYEQYF
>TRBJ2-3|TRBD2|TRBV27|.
TGTGCCAGCAGTCCCTCGGCGGGAGATATGACAGATACGCAGTATTTT
CASSPSAGDMTDTQYF
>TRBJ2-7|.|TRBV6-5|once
TGTGCCAGCAACCCCCTCGGGCGGGCGGCCTACGAGCAGTACTTC
CASNPLGRAAYEQYF
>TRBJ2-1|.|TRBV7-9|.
TGTGCCAGCAGCCTAGGGATCTTGGGGAGCGGATACAATGAGCAGTTCTTC
CASSLGILGSGYNEQFF
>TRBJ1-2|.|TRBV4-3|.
TGCGCCAGCAGCCAAGGACACCCAACTCCCTATGGCTACACCTTC
CASSQGHPTPYGYTF
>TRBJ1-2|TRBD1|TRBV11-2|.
TGTGCCAGCAGCTCGGGACAGGGGATGGGGTACACCTTC
CASSSGQGMGYTF
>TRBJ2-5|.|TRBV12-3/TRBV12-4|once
TGTGCCAGCAGCCCTGAGCTAAAGACCCAGTACTTC
CASSPELKTQYF
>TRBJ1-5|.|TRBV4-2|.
TGTGCCAGCAGCCGAGGGGGCAATCAGCCCCAGCATTTT
CASSRGGNQPQHF
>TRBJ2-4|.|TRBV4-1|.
TGCGCCAGCAGCCGCGAGAGAGGGGACATTCAGTACTTC
CASSRERGDIQYF
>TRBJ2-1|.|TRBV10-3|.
TGTGCCATCGCTCCACCGACAGGTATTCGGATTAATGAGCAGTTCTTC
CAIAPPTGIRINEQFF
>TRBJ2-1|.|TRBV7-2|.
TGTGCCAGCAGTCCAGCCGGGACACACAATGAGCAGTTCTTC
CASSPAGTHNEQFF
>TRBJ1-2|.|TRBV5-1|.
TGCGCCAGCAGCCGCACAGGGACGGGTAACTATGGCTACACCTTC
CASSRTGTGNYGYTF
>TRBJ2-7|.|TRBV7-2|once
TGTGCCAGCGCCTCTCCCTACGAGCAGTACTTC
CASASPYEQYF
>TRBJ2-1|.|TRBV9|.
TGTGCCAGCAGCGGGGGACTCCCGGGGAATGAGCAGTTCTTC
CASSGGLPGNEQFF
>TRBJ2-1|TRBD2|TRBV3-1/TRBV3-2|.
TGTGCCAGCAGCCGAGGACTAGCGGGTGAGCAGTTCTTC
CASSRGLAGEQFF
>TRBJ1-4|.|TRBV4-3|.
TGCGCCAGCAGCCAAGACTGGTCCGGGGGGAACGAAAAACTGTTTTTT
CASSQDWSGGNEKLFF
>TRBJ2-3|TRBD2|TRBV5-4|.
TGTGCCAGCAGCTCTCGGACTAGCGGAGGCCCGGATACGCAGTATTTT
CASSSRTSGGPDTQYF
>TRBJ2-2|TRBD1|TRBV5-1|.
TGCGCCAGCAGCTTAGTACAGGGGGCCGGGGAGCTGTTTTTT
CASSLVQGAGELFF
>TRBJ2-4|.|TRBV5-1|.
TGCGCCAGCAGCTTGGAAAGGGCATGGGGAGCCAAAAACATTCAGTACTTC
CASSLERAWGAKNIQYF
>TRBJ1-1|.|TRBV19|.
TGTGCCAGTAGTTTTTCTCCGCTTATGAACACTGAAGCTTTCTTT
CASSFSPLMNTEAFF
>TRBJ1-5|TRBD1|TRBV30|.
TGTGCCTGGAGTGCCCTCGACAGGGGGCACATATGGCCCCAGCATTTT
CAWSALDRGHIWPQHF
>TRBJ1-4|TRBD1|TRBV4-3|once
TGCGCCAGCAGCCAGGACCAGGGACAGGCAAATGAAAAACTGTTTTTT
CASSQDQGQANEKLFF
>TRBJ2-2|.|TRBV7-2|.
TGTGCCAGCAGCCCGAGCCAGGGCCAGAACACCGGGGAGCTGTTTTTT
CASSPSQGQNTGELFF
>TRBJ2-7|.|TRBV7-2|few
TGTGCCAGCAGCTTTTACTACGAGCAGTACTTC
CASSFYYEQYF
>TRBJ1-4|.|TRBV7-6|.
TGTGCCAGCACCTCCCCGGCGGAAGGGAGGGAAAAACTGTTTTTT
CASTSPAEGREKLFF
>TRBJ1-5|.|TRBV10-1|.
TGCGCCGGCCCCGCGTTCTTACAGCCCCAGCATTTT
CAGPAFLQPQHF
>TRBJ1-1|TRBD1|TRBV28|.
TGTGCCAGCAGTTGGACAGGGAACACTGAAGCTTTCTTT
CASSWTGNTEAFF
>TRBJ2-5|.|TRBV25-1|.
TGTGCCAGCAGCGTCGACAGCCAAGAGACCCAGTACTTC
CASSVDSQETQYF
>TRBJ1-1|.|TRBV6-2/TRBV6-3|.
TGTGCCAGCAGCGCCCCAAGCATGAACACTGAAGCTTTCTTT
CASSAPSMNTEAFF
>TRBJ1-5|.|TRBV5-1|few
TGCGCCAGCAGCTTCCTAGCCCCGAATCAGCCCCAGCATTTT
CASSFLAPNQPQHF
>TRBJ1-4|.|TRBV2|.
TGTGCCAGCAGTCTTGGAGGGAGTAGTAATGAAAAACTGTTTTTT
CASSLGGSSNEKLFF
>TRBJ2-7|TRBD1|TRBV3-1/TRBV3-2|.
TGTGCCAGCTACTGGGACAGGGCGGAGTACTTC
CASYWDRAEYF
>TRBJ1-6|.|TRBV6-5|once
TGTGCCAGCAGTTACAGTGGGAGTAATTCACCCCTCCACTTT
CASSYSGSNSPLHF
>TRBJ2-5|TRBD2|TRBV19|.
TGTGCCACCCGAACTAGCGGGGGGGGACAAGAGACCCAGTACTTC
CATRTSGGGQETQYF
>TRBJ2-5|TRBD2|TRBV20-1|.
TGCAGTGCTAGTTTTCACGGGAGGGCCGGGGAGACCCAGTACTTC
CSASFHGRAGETQYF
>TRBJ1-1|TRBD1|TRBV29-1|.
TGCAGCGCTGGACAGGGATCCACTGAAGCTTTCTTT
CSAGQGSTEAFF
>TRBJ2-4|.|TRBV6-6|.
TGTGCCAGCAGTTACTCCGCTGAGAAAAACATTCAGTACTTC
CASSYSAEKNIQYF
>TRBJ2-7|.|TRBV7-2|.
TGTGCCAGCAGCCGGACCCCCTCCTACGAGCAGTACTTC
CASSRTPSYEQYF
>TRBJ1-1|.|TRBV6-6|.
TGTGCCAGCAGTTACTCGGAATCGAACACTGAAGCTTTCTTT
CASSYSESNTEAFF
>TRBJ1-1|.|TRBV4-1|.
TGCGCCAGCAGCCCTCGGCAATCGAACACTGAAGCTTTCTTT
CASSPRQSNTEAFF
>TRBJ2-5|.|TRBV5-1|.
TGCGCCAGCAGGGATAGCCAAGAGACCCAGTACTTC
CASRDSQETQYF
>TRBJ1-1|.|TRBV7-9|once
TGTGCCAGCAGCTTCGGGCAACCCTGGGGTGAAGCTTTCTTT
CASSFGQPWGEAFF
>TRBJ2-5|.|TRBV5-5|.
TGTGCCAGCAGCTTGTGGGGCTATCCGGGTCAAGAGACCCAGTACTTC
CASSLWGYPGQETQYF
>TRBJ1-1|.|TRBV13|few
TGTGCCAGCGCCGAAGGACGGATTGAAGCTTTCTTT
CASAEGRIEAFF
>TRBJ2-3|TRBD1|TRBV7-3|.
TGTGCCAGCAGCCCCGGACAGGGCCCAGATACGCAGTATTTT
CASSPGQGPDTQYF
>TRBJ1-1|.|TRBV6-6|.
TGTGCCAGCAGCGACACGATGGACACTGAAGCTTTCTTT
CASSDTMDTEAFF
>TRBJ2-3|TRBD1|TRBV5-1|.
TGCGCCAGCAGCTTTGGACAGGACACAGATACGCAGTATTTT
CASSFGQDTDTQYF
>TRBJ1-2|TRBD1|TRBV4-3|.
TGCGCCAGCAGCCGGAGACAGGGGACAAACTATGGCTACACCTTC
CASSRRQGTNYGYTF
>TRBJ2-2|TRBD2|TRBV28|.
TGTGCCAGCAGTTTGTCCGCGGGAGGGACGAACACCGGGGAGCTGTTTTTT
CASSLSAGGTNTGELFF
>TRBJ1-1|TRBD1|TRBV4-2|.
TGTGCCAGCAGCCAAGACGTCCCGGACAGGAGCACTGAAGCTTTCTTT
CASSQDVPDRSTEAFF
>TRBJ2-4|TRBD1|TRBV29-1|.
TGCGGCGGAGGGACAGGGGGGTACATTCAGTACTTC
CGGGTGGYIQYF
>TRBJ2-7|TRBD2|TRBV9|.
TGTGCCAGCAGTCCAGGACTAGCGGAAAGCTCCTACGAGCAGTACTTC
CASSPGLAESSYEQYF